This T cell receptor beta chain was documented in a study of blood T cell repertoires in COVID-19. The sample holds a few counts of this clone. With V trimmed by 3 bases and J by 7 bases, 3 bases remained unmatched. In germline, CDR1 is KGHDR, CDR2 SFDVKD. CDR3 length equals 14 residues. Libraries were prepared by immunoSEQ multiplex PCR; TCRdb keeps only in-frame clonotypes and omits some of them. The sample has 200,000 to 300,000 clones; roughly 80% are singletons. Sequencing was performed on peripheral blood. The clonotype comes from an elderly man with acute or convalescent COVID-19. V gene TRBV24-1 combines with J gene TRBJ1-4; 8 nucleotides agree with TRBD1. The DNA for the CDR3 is TGTGCCACCAGTGATACAGGGGGTGGTGAAAAACTGTTTTTT. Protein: CATSDTGGGEKLFF.